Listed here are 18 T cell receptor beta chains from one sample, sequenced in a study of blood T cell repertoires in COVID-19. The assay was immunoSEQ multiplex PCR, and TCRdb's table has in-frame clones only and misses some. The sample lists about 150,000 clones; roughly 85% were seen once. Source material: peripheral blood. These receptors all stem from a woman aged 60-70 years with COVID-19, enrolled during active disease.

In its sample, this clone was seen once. In nucleotides, the CDR3 is TGTGCCAGCACCAAGACAGGGGGCTCTGAAAAACTGTTTTTT. This encodes CASTKTGGSEKLFF. The J gene is TRBJ1-4, the V gene TRBV2; 10 nucleotides line up with TRBD1. V dropped 7 bases and J dropped 7; count of bases not matched to a gene: 6. Germline V lookup: CDR1 SNHLY, CDR2 FYNNEI. The CDR3 loop spans 14 amino acids.

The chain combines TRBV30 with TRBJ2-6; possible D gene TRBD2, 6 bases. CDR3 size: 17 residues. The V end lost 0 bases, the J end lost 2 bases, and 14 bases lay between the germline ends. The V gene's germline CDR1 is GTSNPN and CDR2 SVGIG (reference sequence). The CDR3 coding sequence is TGTGCCTGGAGTGTCGGGACGGGAGTCGCTGGGGCCAACGTCCTGACTTTC. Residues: CAWSVGTGVAGANVLTF.

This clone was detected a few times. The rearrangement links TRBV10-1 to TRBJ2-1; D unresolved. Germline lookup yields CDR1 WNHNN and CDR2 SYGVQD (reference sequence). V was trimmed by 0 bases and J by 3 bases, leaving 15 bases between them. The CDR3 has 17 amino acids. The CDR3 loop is CASSESAAIELYNEQFF. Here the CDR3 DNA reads TGCGCCAGCAGTGAGTCGGCGGCCATCGAACTCTACAATGAGCAGTTCTTC.

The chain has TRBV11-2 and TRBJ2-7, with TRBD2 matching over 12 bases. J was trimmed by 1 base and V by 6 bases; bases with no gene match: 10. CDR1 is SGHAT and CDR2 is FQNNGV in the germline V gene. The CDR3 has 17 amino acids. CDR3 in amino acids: CASRALAGGIWSYEQYF. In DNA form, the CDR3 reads TGTGCCAGCAGAGCACTAGCGGGGGGAATTTGGTCCTACGAGCAGTACTTC.

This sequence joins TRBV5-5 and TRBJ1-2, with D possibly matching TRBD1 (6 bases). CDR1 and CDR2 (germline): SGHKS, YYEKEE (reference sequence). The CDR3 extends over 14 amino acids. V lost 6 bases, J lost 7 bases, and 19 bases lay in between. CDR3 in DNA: TGTGCCAGCAAAACGTCGTACGAAGGGGGTGGCTACACCTTC. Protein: CASKTSYEGGGYTF. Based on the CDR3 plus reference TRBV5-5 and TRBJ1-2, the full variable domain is DAGVTQSPTHLIKTRGQQVTLRCSPISGHKSVSWYQQVLGQGPQFIFQYYEKEERGRGNFPDRFSARQFPNYSSELNVNALLLGDSALYLCASKTSYEGGGYTFGSGTRLTVV.

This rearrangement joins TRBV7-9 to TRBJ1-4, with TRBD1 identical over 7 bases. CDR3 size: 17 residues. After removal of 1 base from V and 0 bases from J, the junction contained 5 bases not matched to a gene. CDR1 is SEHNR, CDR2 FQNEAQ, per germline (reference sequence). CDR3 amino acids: CASSLGWTGPTNEKLFF. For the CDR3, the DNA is TGTGCCAGCAGCTTAGGATGGACAGGCCCAACTAATGAAAAACTGTTTTTT.

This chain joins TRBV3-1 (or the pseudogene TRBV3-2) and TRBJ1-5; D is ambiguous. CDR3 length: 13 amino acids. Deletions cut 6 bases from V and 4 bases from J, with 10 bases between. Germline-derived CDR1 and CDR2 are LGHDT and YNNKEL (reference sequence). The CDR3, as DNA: TGTGCCAGCAGTCCGTACCTAAATCAGCCCCAGCATTTT. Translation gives CASSPYLNQPQHF.

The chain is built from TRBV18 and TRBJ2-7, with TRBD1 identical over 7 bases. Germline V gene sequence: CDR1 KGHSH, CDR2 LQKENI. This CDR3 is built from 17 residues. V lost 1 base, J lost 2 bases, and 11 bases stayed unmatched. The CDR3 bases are TGTGCCAGCTCACCACGTTCGGGACAGACCATAACCTACGAGCAGTACTTC. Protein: CASSPRSGQTITYEQYF.

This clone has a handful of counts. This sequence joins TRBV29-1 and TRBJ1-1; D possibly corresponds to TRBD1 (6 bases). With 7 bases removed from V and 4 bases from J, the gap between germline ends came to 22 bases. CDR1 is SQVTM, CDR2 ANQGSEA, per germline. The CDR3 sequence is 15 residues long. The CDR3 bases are TGCAGCGCCCTCCCCCCTGGCCAGGGGTTCACTGAAGCTTTCTTT. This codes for CSALPPGQGFTEAFF.

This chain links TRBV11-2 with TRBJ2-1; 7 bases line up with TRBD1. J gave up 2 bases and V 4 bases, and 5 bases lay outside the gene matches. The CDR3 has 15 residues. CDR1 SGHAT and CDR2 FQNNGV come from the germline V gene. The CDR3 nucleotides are TGTGCCAGCAGCTCCGGGACAGCCCCCTACAATGAGCAGTTCTTC. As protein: CASSSGTAPYNEQFF.

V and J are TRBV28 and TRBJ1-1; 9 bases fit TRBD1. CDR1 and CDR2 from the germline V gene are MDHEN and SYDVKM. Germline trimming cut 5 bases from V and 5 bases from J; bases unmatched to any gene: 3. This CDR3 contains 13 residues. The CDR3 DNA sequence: TGTGCCAGCAGTCCGACAGGGGGGACTGAAGCTTTCTTT. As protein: CASSPTGGTEAFF.

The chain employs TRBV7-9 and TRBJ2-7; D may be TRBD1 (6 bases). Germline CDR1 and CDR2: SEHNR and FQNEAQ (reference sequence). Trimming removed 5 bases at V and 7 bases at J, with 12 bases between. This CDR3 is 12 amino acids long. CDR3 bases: TGTGCCAGCAGCCATACAGGGATGGAGCAGTACTTC. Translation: CASSHTGMEQYF.

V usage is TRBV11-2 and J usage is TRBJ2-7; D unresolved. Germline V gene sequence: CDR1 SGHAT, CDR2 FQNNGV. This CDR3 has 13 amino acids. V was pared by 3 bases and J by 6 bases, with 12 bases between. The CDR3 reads CASSFYGPVEQYF. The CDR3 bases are TGTGCCAGCAGCTTCTACGGTCCGGTCGAGCAGTACTTC.

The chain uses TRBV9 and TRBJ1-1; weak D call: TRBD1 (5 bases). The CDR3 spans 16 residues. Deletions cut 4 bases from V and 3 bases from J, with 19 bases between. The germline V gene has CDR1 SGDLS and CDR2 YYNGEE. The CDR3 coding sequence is TGTGCCAGCAGCCCCTCAAATAGGGGAGGGTACACTGAAGCTTTCTTT. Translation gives CASSPSNRGGYTEAFF.

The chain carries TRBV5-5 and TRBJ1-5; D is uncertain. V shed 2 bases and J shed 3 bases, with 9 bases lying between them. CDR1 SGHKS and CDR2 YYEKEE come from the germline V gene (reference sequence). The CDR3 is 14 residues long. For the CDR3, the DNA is TGTGCCAGCAGCTTAGTCCAGAACAATCAGCCCCAGCATTTT. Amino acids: CASSLVQNNQPQHF.

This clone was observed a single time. The CDR3 bases are TGTGCCAGCAGCTTTAGGAACACTGAAGCTTTCTTT. Translation gives CASSFRNTEAFF. The chain joins TRBV5-4 to TRBJ1-1, with D hard to call. V was pared by 2 bases and J by 1 base, with 3 bases between. This CDR3 region has 12 residues. The germline gives CDR1 SGHNT, CDR2 YYREEE (reference sequence).

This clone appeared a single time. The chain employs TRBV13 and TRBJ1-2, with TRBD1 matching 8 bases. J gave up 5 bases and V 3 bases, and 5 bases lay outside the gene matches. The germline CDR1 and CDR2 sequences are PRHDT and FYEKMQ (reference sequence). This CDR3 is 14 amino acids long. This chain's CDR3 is CASSFLTGVYGYTF. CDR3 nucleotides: TGTGCCAGCAGCTTCCTGACAGGGGTTTATGGCTACACCTTC.

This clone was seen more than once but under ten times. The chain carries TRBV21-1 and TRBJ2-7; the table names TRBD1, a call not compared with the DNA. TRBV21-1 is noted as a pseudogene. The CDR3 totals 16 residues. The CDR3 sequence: CASTSRGSPPYYEQYF. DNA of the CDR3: TGTGCCAGCACCTCCAGGGGAAGTCCCCCCTACTACGAGCAGTACTTC.